This passage covers 3 T cell receptor beta chains from one sample sequenced in a study of shared clonotypes between healthy human individuals. Here immunoSEQ multiplex PCR was the method, and the copy in TCRdb shows in-frame clones only, minus some. This sample has some 2 million clones, with about 94% found just once. The naive CD8 population came from CD45RO-negative cells selected for CCR7, without terminally differentiated effector memory CD45RA+ cells. Sequencing input: naive CD8+ T cells sorted from blood. The source is a man between 18 and 29 years old in good health.

J is TRBJ2-1 and V is TRBV6-1; no clear D. The CDR3 runs to 16 residues. Germline V gene sequence: CDR1 MNHNS, CDR2 SASEGT. V lost 3 bases and J lost 0, with 12 bases in between. CDR3 bases: TGTGCCAGCAGTGATGTATGGCCGGACTCCTACAATGAGCAGTTCTTC. As protein: CASSDVWPDSYNEQFF.

This clone showed up just once. The J gene is TRBJ2-1, the V gene TRBV5-1, with D tentatively TRBD1 (5 bases). Trimming pared 5 bases from V and 5 bases from J, leaving 11 bases between. The CDR3 covers 13 residues. Germline values: CDR1 SGHRS, CDR2 YFSETQ. The CDR3 nucleotides are TGCGCCAGCAGAGGGCAGGGTGACAATGAGCAGTTCTTC. Translation: CASRGQGDNEQFF.

About this clone itself: This could be a read error, since a much larger clone is one nucleotide away. The sample carries other DNA sequences with the same CDR3. The V gene is TRBV9, the J gene TRBJ2-7; 10 nucleotides line up with TRBD1. This CDR3 is built from 15 residues. Trimming at V came to 4 bases and at J to 0 bases, leaving 4 bases not matched to a gene. Germline CDR1 reads SGDLS; CDR2 reads YYNGEE. For the CDR3, the DNA is TGTGCCAGCAGCCCCGGGACAGGGGCCTCCTACGAGCAGTACTTC. This translates into CASSPGTGASYEQYF. Drawing the rest from reference TRBV9 and TRBJ2-7, the complete variable domain is DSGVTQTPKHLITATGQRVTLRCSPRSGDLSVYWYQQSLDQGLQFLIQYYNGEERAKGNILERFSAQQFPDLHSELNLSSLELGDSALYFCASSPGTGASYEQYFGPGTRLTVT.